Listed below are T cell receptor beta chains from one sample, sequenced in a study of shared clonotypes between healthy human individuals. TCRdb keeps only in-frame clones here, not all; method: immunoSEQ multiplex PCR. Of around 1.1 million clones listed, approximately 77% are singletons. Sequenced material: memory CD4+ T cells from PBMCs. These receptors were collected from a young man in good health. Some clones in this sample may be carry-over from other donors' samples. Each CDR3 is given with its conserved first and last residue. A D gene is named only where the DNA matches it firmly. Clone size appears in some rows only: once, few, many, or a class for an expanded clone.

CDR3	DNA	D	J	V	size
CAISGTGSPAYEQYF	TGTGCCATCAGTGGCACAGGGAGCCCTGCCTACGAGCAGTACTTC	.	TRBJ2-7	TRBV10-3	once
CSVVGTSLPNAKNIQYF	TGCAGCGTTGTGGGGACCTCCTTACCCAACGCCAAAAACATTCAGTACTTC	.	TRBJ2-4	TRBV29-1	.
CASSKKPSGRSGDTQYF	TGTGCCAGCAGCAAAAAACCTAGCGGGAGGTCCGGAGATACGCAGTATTTT	.	TRBJ2-3	TRBV21-1	.
CASSPPSGNTIYF	TGTGCCAGCAGCCCCCCCTCTGGAAACACCATATATTTT	.	TRBJ1-3	TRBV7-3	.
CASSQGQGAGTGELFF	TGTGCCAGTAGCCAGGGACAGGGGGCCGGTACCGGGGAGCTGTTTTTT	TRBD1	TRBJ2-2	TRBV19	.
CASSYGQGALYGYTF	TGTGCCAGCAGTTACGGCCAGGGGGCTCTCTATGGCTACACCTTC	TRBD1	TRBJ1-2	TRBV6-5	.
CASSGPQETQYF	TGTGCCAGCAGCGGCCCACAGGAGACCCAGTACTTC	.	TRBJ2-5	TRBV9	.
CAAGETAKNIQYF	TGTGCCGCGGGGGAGACCGCCAAAAACATTCAGTACTTC	TRBD2	TRBJ2-4	TRBV28	.
CASSNARAHQETQYF	TGTGCCAGCAGCAACGCACGCGCCCACCAAGAGACCCAGTACTTC	.	TRBJ2-5	TRBV5-4	.
CASSQTTNPVGTQYF	TGTGCCAGCAGCCAAACTACCAATCCGGTGGGTACGCAGTATTTT	.	TRBJ2-3	TRBV14	.